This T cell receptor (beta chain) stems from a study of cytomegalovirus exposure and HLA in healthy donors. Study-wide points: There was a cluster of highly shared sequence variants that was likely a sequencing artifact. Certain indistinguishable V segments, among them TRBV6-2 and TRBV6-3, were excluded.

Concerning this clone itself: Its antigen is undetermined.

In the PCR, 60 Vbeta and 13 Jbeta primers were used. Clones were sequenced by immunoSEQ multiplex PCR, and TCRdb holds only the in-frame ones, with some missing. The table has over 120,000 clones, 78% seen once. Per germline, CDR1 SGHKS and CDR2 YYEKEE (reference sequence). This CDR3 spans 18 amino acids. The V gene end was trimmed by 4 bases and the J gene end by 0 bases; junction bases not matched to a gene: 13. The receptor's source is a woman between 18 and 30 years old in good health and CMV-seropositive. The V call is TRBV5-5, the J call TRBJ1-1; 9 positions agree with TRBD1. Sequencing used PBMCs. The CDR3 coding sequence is TGTGCCAGCAGCCGGATATTCCGGGACAGGGTTGTGAACACTGAAGCTTTCTTT. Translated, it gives CASSRIFRDRVVNTEAFF.